This TCR beta chain was found in a study of CD8 T cells in Susac syndrome. Study-wide results and caveats: The study's TCR sequencing and HLA analysis covered a relatively small number of individuals, and the study acknowledged this.

For this clonotype: As yet, its antigen is unknown.

The RNA input was roughly 0.5 to 1 ug, and it was reverse transcribed with random hexamers. Amplification of the TCR beta CDR3 was carried out by immunoSEQ multiplex PCR, which spanned a total of 54 Vbeta and 13 Jbeta segments. Using its own MiXCR run on the immunoSEQ multiplex PCR reads, TCRdb lists one record per CDR3 protein. The sample lists under 200,000 distinct CDR3 sequences, 85% to 95% occurring once. Sequencing targeted TCR beta in T cells from blood (CD8+ and CD4+). The sequencing sample was made of CD4+ T cells from PBMCs. The TCR was taken from a human donor in good health.

Written as DNA, the CDR3 is TGTGCCAGCAGCTTGCGGGACCTACCCTCCTACGAGCAGTACGTC. This codes for CASSLRDLPSYEQYV. The rearrangement uses TRBV7-4 and TRBJ2-7; perhaps TRBD2 as D (6 bases). The CDR3 spans 15 residues. The V gene lost 3 bases and the J gene lost 0 bases, with 12 bases spanning the gap. Germline CDR1 SGHVT, CDR2 SQSDAQ.